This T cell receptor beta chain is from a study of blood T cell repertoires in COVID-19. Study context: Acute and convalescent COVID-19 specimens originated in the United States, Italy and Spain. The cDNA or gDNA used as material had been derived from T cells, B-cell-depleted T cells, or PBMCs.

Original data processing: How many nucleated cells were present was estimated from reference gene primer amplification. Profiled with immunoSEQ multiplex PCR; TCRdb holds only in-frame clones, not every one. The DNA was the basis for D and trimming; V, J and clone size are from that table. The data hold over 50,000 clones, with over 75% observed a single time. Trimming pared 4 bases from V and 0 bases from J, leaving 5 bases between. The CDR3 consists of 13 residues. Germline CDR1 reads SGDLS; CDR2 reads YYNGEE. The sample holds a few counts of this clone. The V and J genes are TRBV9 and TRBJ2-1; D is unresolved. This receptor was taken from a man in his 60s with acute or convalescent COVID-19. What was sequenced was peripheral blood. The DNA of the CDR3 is TGTGCCAGCAGCCCTAGCTCCTACAATGAGCAGTTCTTC. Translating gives CASSPSSYNEQFF. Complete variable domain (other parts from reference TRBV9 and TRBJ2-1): DSGVTQTPKHLITATGQRVTLRCSPRSGDLSVYWYQQSLDQGLQFLIQYYNGEERAKGNILERFSAQQFPDLHSELNLSSLELGDSALYFCASSPSSYNEQFFGPGTRLTVL.